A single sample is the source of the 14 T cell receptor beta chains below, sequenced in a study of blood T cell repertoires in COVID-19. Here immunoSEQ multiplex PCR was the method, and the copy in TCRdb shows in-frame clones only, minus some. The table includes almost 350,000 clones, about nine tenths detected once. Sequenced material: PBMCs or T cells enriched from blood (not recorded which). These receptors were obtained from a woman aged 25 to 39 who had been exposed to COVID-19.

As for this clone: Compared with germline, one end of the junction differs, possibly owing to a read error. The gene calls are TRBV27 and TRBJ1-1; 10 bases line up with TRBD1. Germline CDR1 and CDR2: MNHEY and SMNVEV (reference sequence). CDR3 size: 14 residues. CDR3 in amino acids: CASSPTPRDRGTLF. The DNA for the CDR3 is TGTGCCAGCAGTCCCACCCCCCGGGACAGGGGTACCCTCTTT.

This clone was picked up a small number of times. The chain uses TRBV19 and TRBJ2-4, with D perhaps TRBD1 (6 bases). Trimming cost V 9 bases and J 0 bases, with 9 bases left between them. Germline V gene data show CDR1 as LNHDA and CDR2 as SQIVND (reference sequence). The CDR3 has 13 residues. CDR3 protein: CASSGVAKNIQYF. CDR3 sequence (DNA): TGTGCCAGCTCAGGGGTAGCCAAAAACATTCAGTACTTC.

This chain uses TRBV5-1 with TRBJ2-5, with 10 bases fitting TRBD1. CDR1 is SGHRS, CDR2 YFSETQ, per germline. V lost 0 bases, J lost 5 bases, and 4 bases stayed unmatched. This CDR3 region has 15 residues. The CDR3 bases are TGCGCCAGCAGCTTGGACCGGGACAGGGGTGAGACCCAGTACTTC. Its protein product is CASSLDRDRGETQYF.

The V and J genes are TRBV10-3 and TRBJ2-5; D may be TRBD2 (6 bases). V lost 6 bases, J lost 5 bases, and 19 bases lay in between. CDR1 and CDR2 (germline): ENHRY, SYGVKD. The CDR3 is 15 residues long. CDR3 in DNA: TGTGCCATCAGGAAGGAGGTAGCGGCGTTCGAGACCCAGTACTTC. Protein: CAIRKEVAAFETQYF.

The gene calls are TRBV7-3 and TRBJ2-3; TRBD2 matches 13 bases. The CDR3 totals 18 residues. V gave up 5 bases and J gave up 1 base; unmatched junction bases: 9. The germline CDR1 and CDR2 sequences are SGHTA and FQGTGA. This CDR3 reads CASSPSGTSGIGTDTQYF. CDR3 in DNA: TGTGCCAGCAGCCCCTCCGGGACTAGCGGGATAGGCACAGATACGCAGTATTTT. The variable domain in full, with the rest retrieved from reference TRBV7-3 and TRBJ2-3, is GAGVSQTPSNKVTEKGKYVELRCDPISGHTALYWYRQSLGQGPEFLIYFQGTGAADDSGLPNDRFFAVRPEGSVSTLKIQRTERGDSAVYLCASSPSGTSGIGTDTQYFGPGTRLTVL.

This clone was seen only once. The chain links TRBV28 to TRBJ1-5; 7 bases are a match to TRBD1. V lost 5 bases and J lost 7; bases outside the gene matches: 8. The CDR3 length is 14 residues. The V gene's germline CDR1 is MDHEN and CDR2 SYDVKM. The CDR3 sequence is CASSPGTANQPQHF. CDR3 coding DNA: TGTGCCAGCAGTCCCGGGACAGCGAACCAGCCCCAGCATTTT.

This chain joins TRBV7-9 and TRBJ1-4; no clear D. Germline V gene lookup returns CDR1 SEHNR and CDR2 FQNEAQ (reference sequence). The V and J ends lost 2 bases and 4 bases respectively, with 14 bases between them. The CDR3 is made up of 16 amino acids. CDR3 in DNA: TGTGCCAGCAGCTTACCCCCGGGAGGGAGTAATGAAAAACTGTTTTTT. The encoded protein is CASSLPPGGSNEKLFF.

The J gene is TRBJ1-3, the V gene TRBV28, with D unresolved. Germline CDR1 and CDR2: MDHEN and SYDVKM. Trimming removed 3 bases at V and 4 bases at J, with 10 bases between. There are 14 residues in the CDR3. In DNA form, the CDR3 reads TGTGCCAGCAGTTTTGCTAGGAGGGGAAACACCATATATTTT. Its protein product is CASSFARRGNTIYF.

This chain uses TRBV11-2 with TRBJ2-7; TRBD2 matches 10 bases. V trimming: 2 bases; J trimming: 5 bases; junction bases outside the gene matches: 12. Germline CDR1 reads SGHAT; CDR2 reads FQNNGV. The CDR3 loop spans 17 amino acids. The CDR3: CASSLFTSGILEDEQYF. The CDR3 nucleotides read TGTGCCAGCAGCTTATTCACTAGCGGGATTTTAGAGGACGAGCAGTACTTC.

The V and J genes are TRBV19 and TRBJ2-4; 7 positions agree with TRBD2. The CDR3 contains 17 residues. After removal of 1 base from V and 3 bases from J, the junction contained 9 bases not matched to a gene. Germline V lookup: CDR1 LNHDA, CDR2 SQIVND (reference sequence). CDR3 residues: CASSIGGGKESKNIQYF. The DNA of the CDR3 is TGTGCCAGTAGTATAGGGGGAGGGAAGGAGAGCAAAAACATTCAGTACTTC. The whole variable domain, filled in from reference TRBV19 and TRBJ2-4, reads DGGITQSPKYLFRKEGQNVTLSCEQNLNHDAMYWYRQDPGQGLRLIYYSQIVNDFQKGDIAEGYSVSREKKESFPLTVTSAQKNPTAFYLCASSIGGGKESKNIQYFGAGTRLSVL.

The CDR3 is CASSVAIDRGVSYGYTF. CDR3 DNA sequence: TGTGCCAGCAGCGTAGCCATCGACAGGGGGGTTAGCTATGGCTACACCTTC. The chain joins TRBV9 to TRBJ1-2, with 9 positions matching TRBD1. CDR3 length: 17 residues. CDR1 and CDR2 (germline): SGDLS, YYNGEE. Trimming took 0 bases from V and 4 from J; bases not matched to a gene: 10.

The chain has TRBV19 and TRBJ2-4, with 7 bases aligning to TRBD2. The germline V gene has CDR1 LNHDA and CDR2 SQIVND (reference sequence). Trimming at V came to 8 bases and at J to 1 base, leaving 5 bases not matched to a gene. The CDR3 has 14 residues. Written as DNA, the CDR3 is TGTGCCAGTCGCGGGAGTTGGGCCAAAAACATTCAGTACTTC. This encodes CASRGSWAKNIQYF.

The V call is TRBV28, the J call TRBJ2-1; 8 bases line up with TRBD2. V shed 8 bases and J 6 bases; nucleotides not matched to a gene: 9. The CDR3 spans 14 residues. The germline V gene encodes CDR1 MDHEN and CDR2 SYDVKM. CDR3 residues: CASLAGTRSNEQFF. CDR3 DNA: TGTGCCAGCCTCGCCGGGACTAGGAGCAATGAGCAGTTCTTC.

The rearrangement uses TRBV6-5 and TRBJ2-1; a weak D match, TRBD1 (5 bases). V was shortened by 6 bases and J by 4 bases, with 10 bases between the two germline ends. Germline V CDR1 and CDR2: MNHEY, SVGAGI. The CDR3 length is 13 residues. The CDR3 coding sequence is TGTGCCAGCAGGCCGACAGAGTACAATGAGCAGTTCTTC. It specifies CASRPTEYNEQFF.